This record covers a single T cell receptor (beta chain). Its specificity is unknown. The data derive from a study of CD8+ T cells in alopecia areata. The CDR3 covers 12 residues. Trimming cost V 7 bases and J 8 bases, with 14 bases left between them. CDR1 MNHNY and CDR2 SVGAGI come from the germline V gene (reference sequence). Notes on the study in general: Clonality exceeded that of normal scalp in lesional scalp, most notably in alopecia totalis/universalis.

In each case, RNA was isolated and then reverse transcribed into cDNA as the sequencing template. Profiled with immunoSEQ multiplex PCR; TCRdb holds only in-frame clones, not every one. The sample includes 200,000 or so clones, roughly 56% of them seen just once. The rearrangement joins TRBV6-6 to TRBJ1-1; TRBD1 might be the D (6 bases). The source is a human donor in good health. Source material: CD8+ T cells sorted from blood. The CDR3: CASTSGGREAFF. The CDR3 DNA follows: TGTGCCAGCACTTCGGGGGGGCGAGAAGCTTTCTTT.